The text below deals with one TCR beta chain. Antigen: not known. This entry belongs to a study of cytomegalovirus exposure and HLA in healthy donors. Study-level results: Analysis was carried out at a later point, and it linked a missense DCLRE1C variant to TCR beta V- and J-gene trimming.

The germline V gene encodes CDR1 LNHNV and CDR2 YYDKDF (reference sequence). The ends lost 1 base at V and 2 bases at J; junction bases unmatched: 14. The CDR3 extends over 19 amino acids. Researchers ran the PCR with 60 Vbeta and 13 Jbeta primers. This table comes from immunoSEQ multiplex PCR, and its TCRdb copy is limited to in-frame clones, with some not included. The sample consists of approximately 81,000 clones, about four fifths of them appearing once. This TCR was recovered from a woman aged 45-60 years in good health and CMV-seronegative. The rearrangement joins TRBV15 to TRBJ2-3; 8 bases map to TRBD2. The material sequenced was PBMCs. CDR3 in amino acids: CATSRAPLLAEFNTDTQYF. CDR3 in DNA: TGTGCCACCAGCAGAGCACCGCTACTAGCGGAATTTAACACAGATACGCAGTATTTT.